This T cell receptor beta chain comes out of a study of response to subunit inactivated influenza vaccine. General study findings and limits: Researchers suggested that each seasonal influenza vaccination recruits few new T cells.

TCRdb redid the calling of the RT-PCR reads with MiXCR, one entry per CDR3 protein. The sample carries almost 250,000 distinct CDR3 sequences, 12% recorded once. This clonotype was picked up a small number of times. What it recognizes is unknown. CDR3 length equals 15 residues. After removal of 5 bases from V and 2 bases from J, the junction contained 7 bases not matched to a gene. Germline CDR1 reads SNHLY; CDR2 reads FYNNEI. The V call is TRBV2, the J call TRBJ2-7; 9 bases agree with TRBD1. The specimen was non-naive T cells sorted from PBMCs, collected 14 to 15 days before vaccination. The source is a man aged 50-59 years who received an inactivated influenza vaccine. Here the CDR3 reads CASSRQGGEAYEQYF. The CDR3 DNA follows: TGTGCCAGCAGTCGACAGGGGGGGGAGGCCTACGAGCAGTACTTC.